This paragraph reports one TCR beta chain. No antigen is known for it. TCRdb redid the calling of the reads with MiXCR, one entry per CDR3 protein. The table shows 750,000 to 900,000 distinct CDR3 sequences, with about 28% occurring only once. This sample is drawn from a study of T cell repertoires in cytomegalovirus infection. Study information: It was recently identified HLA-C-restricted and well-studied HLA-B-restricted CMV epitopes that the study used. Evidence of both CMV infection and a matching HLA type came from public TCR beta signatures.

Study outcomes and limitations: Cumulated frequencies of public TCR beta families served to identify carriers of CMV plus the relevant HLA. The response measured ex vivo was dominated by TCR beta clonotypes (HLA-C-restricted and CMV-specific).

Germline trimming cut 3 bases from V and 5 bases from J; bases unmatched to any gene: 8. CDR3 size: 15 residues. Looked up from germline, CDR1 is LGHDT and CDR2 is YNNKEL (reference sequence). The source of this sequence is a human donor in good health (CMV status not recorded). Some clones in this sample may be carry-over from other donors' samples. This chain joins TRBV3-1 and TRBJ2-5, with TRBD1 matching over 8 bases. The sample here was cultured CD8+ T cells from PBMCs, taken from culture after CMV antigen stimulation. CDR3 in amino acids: CASSQETGEKETQYF. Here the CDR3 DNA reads TGTGCCAGCAGCCAGGAGACAGGGGAGAAGGAGACCCAGTACTTC.